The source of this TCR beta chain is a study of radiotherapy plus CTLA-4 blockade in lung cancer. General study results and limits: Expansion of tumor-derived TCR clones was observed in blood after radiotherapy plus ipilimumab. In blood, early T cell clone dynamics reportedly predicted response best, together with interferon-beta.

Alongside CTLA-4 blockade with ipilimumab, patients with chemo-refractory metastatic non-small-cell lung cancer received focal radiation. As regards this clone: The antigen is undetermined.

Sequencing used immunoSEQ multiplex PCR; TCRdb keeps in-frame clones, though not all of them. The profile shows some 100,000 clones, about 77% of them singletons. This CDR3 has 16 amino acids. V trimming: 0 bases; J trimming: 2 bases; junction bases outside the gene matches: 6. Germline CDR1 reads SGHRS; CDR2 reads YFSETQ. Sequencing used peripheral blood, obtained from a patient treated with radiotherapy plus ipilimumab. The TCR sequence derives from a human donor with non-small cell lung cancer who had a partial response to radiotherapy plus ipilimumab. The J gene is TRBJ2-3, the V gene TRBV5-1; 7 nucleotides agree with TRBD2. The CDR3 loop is CASSLATGTNTDTQYF. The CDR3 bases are TGCGCCAGCAGCTTGGCCACCGGGACTAACACAGATACGCAGTATTTT.